This T cell receptor (beta chain) was profiled in a study of shared clonotypes between healthy human individuals. Study summary: The study enrolled a couple of women and three men aged 18 to 49.

This table comes from immunoSEQ multiplex PCR, and its TCRdb copy is limited to in-frame clones, with some not included. There are 650,000 to 800,000 clones in the sample; about 92% occur only once, and 24% lies in the top ten. Germline values: CDR1 MNHNS, CDR2 SASEGT. The CDR3 contains 16 residues. J lost 2 bases, V lost 4 bases, and 6 bases had no gene match. Naivety among CD8 cells was defined by CD45RO negativity and positive CCR7 selection, thereby excluding terminally differentiated effector memory CD45RA+ cells. The specimen sequenced was naive CD8+ T cells sorted from blood. The source is a man aged 25 to 45 in good health. The chain uses TRBV6-1 and TRBJ2-1, with 9 bases aligning to TRBD2. The CDR3 reads CASSGRREGPYNEQFF. The CDR3 nucleotides are TGTGCCAGCAGTGGGAGGCGGGAGGGCCCCTACAATGAGCAGTTCTTC.